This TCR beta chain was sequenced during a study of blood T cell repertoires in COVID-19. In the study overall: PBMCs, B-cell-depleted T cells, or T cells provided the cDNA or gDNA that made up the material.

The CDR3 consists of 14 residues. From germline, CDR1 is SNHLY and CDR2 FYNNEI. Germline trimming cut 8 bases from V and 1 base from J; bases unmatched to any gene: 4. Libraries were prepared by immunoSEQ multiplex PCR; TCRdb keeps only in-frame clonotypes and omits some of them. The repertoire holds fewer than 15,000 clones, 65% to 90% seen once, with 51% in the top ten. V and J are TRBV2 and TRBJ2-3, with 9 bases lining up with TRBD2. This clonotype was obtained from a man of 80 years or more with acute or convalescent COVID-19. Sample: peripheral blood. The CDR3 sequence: CASGVAGGTDTQYF. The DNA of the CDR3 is TGTGCCAGCGGGGTAGCGGGGGGCACAGATACGCAGTATTTT.